What follows is one T cell receptor beta chain and its context. Its antigen is as yet unknown. The test was conducted at deep level. Only in-frame clones appear in the TCRdb table, and some are missing; sequencing was by immunoSEQ multiplex PCR. The data show under 600,000 clones, with 98% seen just once and roughly 0.29% held by the top ten. The V end was cut by 5 bases, the J end by 5 bases, with 19 bases between. The germline gives CDR1 LNHDA, CDR2 SQIVND (reference sequence). The CDR3 has 15 residues. These data originate in a study of shared clonotypes between healthy human individuals. Overall study results and limits: Sharing across four donors was highest in naive CD4 (around 5%) and lowest in memory CD8 (roughly 0.4%).

Cells designated naive CD8 were CD45RO-negative and were positively selected for CCR7, with terminally differentiated effector memory CD45RA+ cells excluded. The sequenced sample was naive CD8+ T cells sorted from blood. The sequence derives from a man aged 25 to 45 in good health. The V call is TRBV19, the J call TRBJ2-7; D not certain. The CDR3 DNA follows: TGTGCCAGTAGTCTCTCCCGGGTCGTTCAACACGAGCAGTACTTC. Its protein product is CASSLSRVVQHEQYF.